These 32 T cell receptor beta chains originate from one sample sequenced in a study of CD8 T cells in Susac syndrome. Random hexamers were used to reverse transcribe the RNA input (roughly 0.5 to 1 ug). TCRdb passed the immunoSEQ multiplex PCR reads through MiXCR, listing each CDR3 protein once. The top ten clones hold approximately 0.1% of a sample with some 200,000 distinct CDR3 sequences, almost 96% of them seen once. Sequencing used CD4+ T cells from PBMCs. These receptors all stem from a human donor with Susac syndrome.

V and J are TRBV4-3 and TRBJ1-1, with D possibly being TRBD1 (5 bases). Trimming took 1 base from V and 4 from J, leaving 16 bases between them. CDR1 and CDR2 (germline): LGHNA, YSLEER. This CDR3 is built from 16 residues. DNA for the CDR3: TGCGCCAGCAGCCAAGTTCTGGGGCTGAGCCCCACTGAAGCTTTCTTT. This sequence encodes CASSQVLGLSPTEAFF.

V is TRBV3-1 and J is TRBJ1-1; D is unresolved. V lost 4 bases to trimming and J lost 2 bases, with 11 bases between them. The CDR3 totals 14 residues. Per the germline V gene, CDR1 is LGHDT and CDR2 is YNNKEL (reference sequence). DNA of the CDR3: TGTGCCAGCAGCCCCCCGAGTCTAAACACTGAAGCTTTCTTT. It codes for CASSPPSLNTEAFF.

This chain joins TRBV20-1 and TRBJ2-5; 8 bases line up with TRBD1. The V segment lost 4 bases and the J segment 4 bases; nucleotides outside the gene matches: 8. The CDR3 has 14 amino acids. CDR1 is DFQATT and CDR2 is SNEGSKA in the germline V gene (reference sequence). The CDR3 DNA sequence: TGCAGTGCTACCCCGGGACAGGTCCGAGAGACCCAGTACTTC. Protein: CSATPGQVRETQYF.

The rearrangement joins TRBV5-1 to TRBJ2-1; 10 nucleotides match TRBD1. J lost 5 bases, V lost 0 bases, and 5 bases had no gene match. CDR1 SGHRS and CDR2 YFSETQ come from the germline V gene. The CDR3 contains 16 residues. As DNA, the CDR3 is TGCGCCAGCAGCTTGGTCGGGGGACAGGGGAACAATGAGCAGTTCTTC. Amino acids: CASSLVGGQGNNEQFF.

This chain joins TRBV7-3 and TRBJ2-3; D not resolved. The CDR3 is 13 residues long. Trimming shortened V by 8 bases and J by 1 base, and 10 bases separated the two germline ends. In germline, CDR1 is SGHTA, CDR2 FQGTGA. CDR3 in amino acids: CASAKSRTDTQYF. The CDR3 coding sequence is TGTGCCAGCGCGAAGTCGCGCACAGATACGCAGTATTTT.

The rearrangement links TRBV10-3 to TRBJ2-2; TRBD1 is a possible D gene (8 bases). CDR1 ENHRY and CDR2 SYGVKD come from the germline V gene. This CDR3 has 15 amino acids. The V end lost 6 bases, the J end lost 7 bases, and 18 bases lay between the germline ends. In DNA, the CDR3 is TGTGCCATCAGACCTCCGGACAGGGAGGGCGGGGAGCTGTTTTTT. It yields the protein CAIRPPDREGGELFF.

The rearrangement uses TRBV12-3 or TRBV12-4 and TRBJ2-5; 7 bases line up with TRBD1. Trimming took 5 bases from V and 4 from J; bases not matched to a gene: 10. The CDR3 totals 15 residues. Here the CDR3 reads CASSPRDSSRETQYF. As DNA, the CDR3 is TGTGCCAGCAGTCCCCGGGACAGTAGTCGAGAGACCCAGTACTTC.

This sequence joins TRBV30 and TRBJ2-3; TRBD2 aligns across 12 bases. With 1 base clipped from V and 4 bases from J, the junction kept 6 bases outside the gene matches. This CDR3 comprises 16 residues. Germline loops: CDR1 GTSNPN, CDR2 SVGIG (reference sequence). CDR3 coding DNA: TGTGCCTGGAGTGAGCTAGCGGGGGGGTATGCAGATACGCAGTATTTT. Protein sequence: CAWSELAGGYADTQYF.

The CDR3: CASSRAGTSGQETQYF. The CDR3 DNA is TGTGCCAGTAGTAGGGCCGGGACTAGCGGGCAAGAGACCCAGTACTTC. The chain carries TRBV19 and TRBJ2-5, with 12 bases fitting TRBD2. Losses at the gene ends were 4 bases for V and 2 bases for J; bases not matched to a gene: 5. Germline CDR1 and CDR2: LNHDA and SQIVND (reference sequence). The CDR3 totals 16 residues.

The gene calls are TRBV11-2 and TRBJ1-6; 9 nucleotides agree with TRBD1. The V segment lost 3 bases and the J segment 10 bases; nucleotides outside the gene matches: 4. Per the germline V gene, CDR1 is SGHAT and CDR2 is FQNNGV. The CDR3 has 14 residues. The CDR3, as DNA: TGTGCCAGCAGCTTTGGGACAGGGTTCTCACCCCTCCACTTT. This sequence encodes CASSFGTGFSPLHF. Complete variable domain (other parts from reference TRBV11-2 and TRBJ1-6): EAGVAQSPRYKIIEKRQSVAFWCNPISGHATLYWYQQILGQGPKLLIQFQNNGVVDDSQLPKDRFSAERLKGVDSTLKIQPAKLEDSAVYLCASSFGTGFSPLHFGNGTRLTVT.

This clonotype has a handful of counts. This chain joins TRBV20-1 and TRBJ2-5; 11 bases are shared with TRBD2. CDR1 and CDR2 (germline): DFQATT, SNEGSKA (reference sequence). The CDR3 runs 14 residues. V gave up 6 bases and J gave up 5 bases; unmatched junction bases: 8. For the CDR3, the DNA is TGCAGTGCAGATAGCGGGGGGGCCGGGGAGACCCAGTACTTC. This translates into CSADSGGAGETQYF.

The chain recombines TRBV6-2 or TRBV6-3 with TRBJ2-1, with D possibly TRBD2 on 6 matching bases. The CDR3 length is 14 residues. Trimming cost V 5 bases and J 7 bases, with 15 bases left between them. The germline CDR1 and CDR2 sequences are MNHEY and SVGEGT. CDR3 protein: CASSVGGAGNEQFF. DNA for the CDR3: TGTGCCAGCAGTGTGGGCGGGGCTGGGAATGAGCAGTTCTTC.

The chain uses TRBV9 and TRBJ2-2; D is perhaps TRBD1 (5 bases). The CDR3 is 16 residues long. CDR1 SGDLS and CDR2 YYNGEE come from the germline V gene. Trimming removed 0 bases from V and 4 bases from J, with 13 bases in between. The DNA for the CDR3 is TGTGCCAGCAGCGTAGGATCGCAGGGCGGCACCGGGGAGCTGTTTTTT. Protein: CASSVGSQGGTGELFF.

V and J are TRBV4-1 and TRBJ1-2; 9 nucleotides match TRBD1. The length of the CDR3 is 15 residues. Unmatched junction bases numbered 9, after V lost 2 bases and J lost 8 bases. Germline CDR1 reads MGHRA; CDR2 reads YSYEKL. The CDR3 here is CASSQSGQGLGGYTF. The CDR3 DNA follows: TGCGCCAGCAGCCAATCAGGACAGGGGTTAGGAGGCTACACCTTC.

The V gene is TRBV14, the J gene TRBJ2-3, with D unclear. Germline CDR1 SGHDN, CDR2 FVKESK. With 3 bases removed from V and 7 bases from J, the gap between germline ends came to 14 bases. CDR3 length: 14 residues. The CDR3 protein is CASSHQSPPHTQYF. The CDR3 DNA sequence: TGTGCCAGCAGCCATCAATCTCCCCCCCATACGCAGTATTTT.

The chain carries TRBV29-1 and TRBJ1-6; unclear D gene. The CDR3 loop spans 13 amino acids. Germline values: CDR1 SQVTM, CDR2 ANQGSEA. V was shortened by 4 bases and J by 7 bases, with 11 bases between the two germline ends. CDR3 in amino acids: CSVGQASNSPLHF. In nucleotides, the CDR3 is TGCAGCGTTGGGCAGGCGAGCAATTCACCCCTCCACTTT.

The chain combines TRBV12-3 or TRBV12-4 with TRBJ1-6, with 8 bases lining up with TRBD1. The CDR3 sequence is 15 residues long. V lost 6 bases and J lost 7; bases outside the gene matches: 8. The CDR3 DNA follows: TGTGCCAGCAGCCCCGCGACAGGGGACAATTCACCCCTCCACTTT. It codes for CASSPATGDNSPLHF.

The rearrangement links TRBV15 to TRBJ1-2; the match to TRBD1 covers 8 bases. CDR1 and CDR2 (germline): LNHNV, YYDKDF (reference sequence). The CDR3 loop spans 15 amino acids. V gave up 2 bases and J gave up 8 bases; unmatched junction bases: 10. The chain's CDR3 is CATSRPPWAGGGYTF. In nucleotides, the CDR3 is TGTGCCACCAGCAGACCCCCCTGGGCAGGGGGCGGCTACACCTTC.

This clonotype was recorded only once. Written as DNA, the CDR3 is TGTGCCAGCAGCACACCCCCACGGGACAGGCTTAATTCACCCCTCCACTTT. It yields the protein CASSTPPRDRLNSPLHF. The V and J genes are TRBV7-8 and TRBJ1-6, with 8 bases fitting TRBD1. Germline CDR1 reads SGHVS; CDR2 reads FQNEAQ. The CDR3 extends over 17 amino acids. The ends lost 5 bases at V and 6 bases at J; junction bases unmatched: 12.

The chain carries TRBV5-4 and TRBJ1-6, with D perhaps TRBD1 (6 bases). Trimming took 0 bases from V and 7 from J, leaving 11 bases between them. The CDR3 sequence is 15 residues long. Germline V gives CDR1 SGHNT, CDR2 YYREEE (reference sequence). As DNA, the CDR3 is TGTGCCAGCAGCTTGGCCCAGGGGTCCAATTCACCCCTCCACTTT. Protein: CASSLAQGSNSPLHF.

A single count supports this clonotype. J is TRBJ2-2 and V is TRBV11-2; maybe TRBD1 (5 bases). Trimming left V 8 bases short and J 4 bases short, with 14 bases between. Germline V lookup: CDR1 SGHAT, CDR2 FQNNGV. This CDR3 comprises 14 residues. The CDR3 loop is CASLRAGPTGELFF. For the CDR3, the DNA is TGTGCCAGCCTCAGGGCAGGGCCCACCGGGGAGCTGTTTTTT.

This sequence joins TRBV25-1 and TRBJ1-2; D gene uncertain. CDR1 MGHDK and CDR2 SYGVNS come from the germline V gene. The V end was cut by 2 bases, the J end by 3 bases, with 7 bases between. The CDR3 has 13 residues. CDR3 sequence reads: CASSEAAHYGYTF. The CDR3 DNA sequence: TGTGCCAGCAGTGAAGCTGCCCACTATGGCTACACCTTC.

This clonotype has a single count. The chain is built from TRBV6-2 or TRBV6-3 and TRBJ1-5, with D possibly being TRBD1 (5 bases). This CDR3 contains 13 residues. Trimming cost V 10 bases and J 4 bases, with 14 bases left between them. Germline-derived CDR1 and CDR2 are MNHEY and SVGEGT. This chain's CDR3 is CAIAEGWNQPQHF. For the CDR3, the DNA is TGTGCCATCGCCGAGGGGTGGAATCAGCCCCAGCATTTT.

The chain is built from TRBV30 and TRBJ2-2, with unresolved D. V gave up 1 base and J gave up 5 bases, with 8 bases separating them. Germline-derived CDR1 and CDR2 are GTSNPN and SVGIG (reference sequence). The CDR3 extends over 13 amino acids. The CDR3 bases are TGTGCCTGGAGTGGAAGGGATACCGGGGAGCTGTTTTTT. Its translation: CAWSGRDTGELFF.

As DNA, the CDR3 is TGTGCCACCAGCAGAGATCTGTTAGATACGCAGTATTTT. The encoded protein is CATSRDLLDTQYF. V usage is TRBV15 and J usage is TRBJ2-3; no firm D call. Germline-derived CDR1 and CDR2 are LNHNV and YYDKDF (reference sequence). The CDR3 runs 13 residues. V lost 0 bases and J 5 bases, leaving 6 bases between the germline ends.

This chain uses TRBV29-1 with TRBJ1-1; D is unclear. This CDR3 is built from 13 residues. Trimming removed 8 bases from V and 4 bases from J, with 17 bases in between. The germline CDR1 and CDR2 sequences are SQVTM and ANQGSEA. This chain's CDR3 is CSSLDDGSTEAFF. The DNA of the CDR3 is TGCAGCTCTCTTGACGACGGAAGCACTGAAGCTTTCTTT.

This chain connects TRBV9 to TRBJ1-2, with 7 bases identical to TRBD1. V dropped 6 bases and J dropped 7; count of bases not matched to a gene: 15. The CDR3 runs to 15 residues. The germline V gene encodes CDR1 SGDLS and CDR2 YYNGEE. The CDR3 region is CASKEGQNRGGGYTF. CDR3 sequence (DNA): TGTGCCAGCAAGGAAGGGCAGAACAGGGGCGGTGGCTACACCTTC. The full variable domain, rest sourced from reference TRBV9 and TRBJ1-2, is DSGVTQTPKHLITATGQRVTLRCSPRSGDLSVYWYQQSLDQGLQFLIQYYNGEERAKGNILERFSAQQFPDLHSELNLSSLELGDSALYFCASKEGQNRGGGYTFGSGTRLTVV.

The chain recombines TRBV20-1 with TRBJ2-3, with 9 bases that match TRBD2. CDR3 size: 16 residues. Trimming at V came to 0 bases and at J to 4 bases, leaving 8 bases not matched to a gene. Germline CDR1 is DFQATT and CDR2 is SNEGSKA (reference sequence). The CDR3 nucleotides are TGCAGTGCTAGAGATCTGGCGGGGGGGCACCCAGATACGCAGTATTTT. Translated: CSARDLAGGHPDTQYF.

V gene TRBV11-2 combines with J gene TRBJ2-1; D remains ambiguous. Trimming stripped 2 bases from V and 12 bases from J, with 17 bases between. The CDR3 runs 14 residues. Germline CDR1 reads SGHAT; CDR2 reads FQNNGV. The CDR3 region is CASSLTIEALGQFF. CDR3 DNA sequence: TGTGCCAGCAGCTTAACGATCGAAGCACTTGGGCAGTTCTTC.

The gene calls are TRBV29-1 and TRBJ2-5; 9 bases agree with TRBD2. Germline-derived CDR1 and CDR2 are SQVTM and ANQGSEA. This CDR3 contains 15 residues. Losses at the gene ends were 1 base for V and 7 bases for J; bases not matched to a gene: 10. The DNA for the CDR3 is TGCAGCGTTGAAGGGGTGGCGGGGGGGCTGGGGACCCAGTACTTC. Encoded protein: CSVEGVAGGLGTQYF.

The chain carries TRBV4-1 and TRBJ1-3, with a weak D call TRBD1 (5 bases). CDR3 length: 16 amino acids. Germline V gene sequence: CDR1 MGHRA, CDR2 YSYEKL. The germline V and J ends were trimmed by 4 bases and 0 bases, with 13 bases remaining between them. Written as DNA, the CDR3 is TGCGCCAGCAGCCGTGAAGGGGCGAGCTCTGGAAACACCATATATTTT. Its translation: CASSREGASSGNTIYF.

This CDR3 reads CAISESTRLAGSTDTQYF. In nucleotides, the CDR3 is TGTGCCATCAGTGAGTCGACTCGGCTAGCGGGGAGCACAGATACGCAGTATTTT. The rearrangement joins TRBV10-3 to TRBJ2-3, with 9 bases lining up with TRBD2. The CDR3 consists of 18 residues. V lost 0 bases and J lost 0; bases outside the gene matches: 7. Germline CDR1 and CDR2: ENHRY and SYGVKD.